Shown below are 29 T cell receptor beta chains from a single sample sequenced in a study of OX40 agonist ivuxolimab in advanced cancers. Clones were read by immunoSEQ multiplex PCR, and TCRdb kept only the in-frame ones, dropping some. The table includes some 21,000 clones, around nine tenths detected once. Sequencing was performed on CD4+ or CD8+ T cells sorted from blood, taken in a trial of the OX40 agonist ivuxolimab. The source is an adult with an advanced solid tumor such as melanoma, head and neck, liver or kidney cancer.

The gene calls are TRBV7-6 and TRBJ2-1; D remains ambiguous. Germline V gene lookup returns CDR1 SGHVS and CDR2 FNYEAQ. Trimming removed 5 bases from V and 3 bases from J, with 17 bases in between. This CDR3 contains 16 residues. The CDR3 DNA is TGTGCCAGCAGCGCTACATTTGCTGGTTACTACAATGAGCAGTTCTTC. Protein: CASSATFAGYYNEQFF.

The rearrangement links TRBV28 to TRBJ2-7, with D perhaps assigned TRBD1 or TRBD2 (5 bases each). Trimming removed 5 bases from V and 6 bases from J, with 20 bases in between. There are 15 residues in the CDR3. Germline V gives CDR1 MDHEN, CDR2 SYDVKM. The CDR3, as DNA: TGTGCCAGCAGTATACGAGTTAGGGGACCTGTCGAGCAGTACTTC. Translation gives CASSIRVRGPVEQYF.

The chain links TRBV11-3 to TRBJ2-7; either TRBD1 or TRBD2 may supply D (5 bases each). Germline V CDR1 and CDR2: SGHNT, YENEEA. The CDR3 is made up of 15 amino acids. Between the trimmed V and J ends, which lost 6 bases and 0 bases, there was a span of 15 bases. CDR3 in DNA: TGTGCCAGCAGTCCTGCCGGGGACCGCTCCTACGAGCAGTACTTC. Translating gives CASSPAGDRSYEQYF.

The CDR3 spells CASSFVGQGANQPQHF. As DNA, the CDR3 is TGTGCCAGCAGCTTCGTGGGACAGGGGGCTAATCAGCCCCAGCATTTT. The rearrangement uses TRBV28 and TRBJ1-5; 12 bases match TRBD1. The CDR3 covers 16 residues. The germline V gene has CDR1 MDHEN and CDR2 SYDVKM. The V gene end was trimmed by 6 bases and the J gene end by 4 bases; junction bases not matched to a gene: 7.

V and J are TRBV6-5 and TRBJ1-1, with TRBD1 as a possible D gene (6 bases). The germline V and J ends were trimmed by 6 bases and 7 bases, with 12 bases remaining between them. CDR1 and CDR2 from the germline V gene are MNHEY and SVGAGI. The CDR3 runs 12 residues. Written as DNA, the CDR3 is TGTGCCAGCAGCCGGGACATGGGTGAAGCTTTCTTT. Translation: CASSRDMGEAFF.

The V gene is TRBV4-1, the J gene TRBJ2-2, with D perhaps matching TRBD1 (5 bases). The V end lost 4 bases, the J end lost 2 bases, and 11 bases lay between the germline ends. Germline loops: CDR1 MGHRA, CDR2 YSYEKL. The CDR3 is 15 residues long. The CDR3 protein is CASSPSQGNTGELFF. CDR3 in DNA: TGCGCCAGCAGCCCGTCGCAGGGTAACACCGGGGAGCTGTTTTTT.

This clone was observed a few times. The rearrangement links TRBV6-1 to TRBJ2-7; D not resolved. CDR1 is MNHNS and CDR2 is SASEGT in the germline V gene. V was shortened by 5 bases and J by 3 bases, with 5 bases between the two germline ends. The CDR3 runs to 11 residues. CDR3 nucleotides: TGTGCCAGCAGTTCCTACTACGAGCAGTACTTC. This encodes CASSSYYEQYF.

The rearrangement links TRBV5-4 to TRBJ1-2, with 7 bases identical to TRBD1. The V gene end was trimmed by 4 bases and the J gene end by 8 bases; junction bases not matched to a gene: 8. Germline V gene sequence: CDR1 SGHNT, CDR2 YYREEE (reference sequence). The CDR3 extends over 13 amino acids. CDR3 in amino acids: CASSPSGGGGYTF. In DNA, the CDR3 is TGTGCCAGCAGCCCCTCAGGGGGGGGAGGCTACACCTTC.

This rearrangement joins TRBV19 to TRBJ1-2, with 7 bases matching TRBD1. Germline assignment: CDR1 LNHDA and CDR2 SQIVND (reference sequence). The trim removed 7 bases at V and 0 bases at J, leaving 14 bases unmatched. This CDR3 has 17 residues. The CDR3 DNA is TGTGCCAGTACACCGACCCTCAAGACAGGGCCTAACTATGGCTACACCTTC. This translates into CASTPTLKTGPNYGYTF. Variable domain in full (rest from reference TRBV19 and TRBJ1-2): DGGITQSPKYLFRKEGQNVTLSCEQNLNHDAMYWYRQDPGQGLRLIYYSQIVNDFQKGDIAEGYSVSREKKESFPLTVTSAQKNPTAFYLCASTPTLKTGPNYGYTFGSGTRLTVV.

This clone was recorded once. Here the CDR3 reads CASSQDSSADPSYNEQFF. In nucleotides, the CDR3 is TGCGCCAGCAGCCAAGATTCATCGGCGGACCCCTCCTACAATGAGCAGTTCTTC. V gene TRBV4-3 combines with J gene TRBJ2-1; D uncertain. In germline, CDR1 is LGHNA, CDR2 YSLEER. There are 18 residues in the CDR3. Trimming shortened V by 0 bases and J by 0 bases, and 15 bases separated the two germline ends.

The CDR3 loop is CASSPLDRGRGDTQYF. DNA of the CDR3: TGCGCCAGCAGCCCTTTGGACAGGGGGCGAGGAGATACGCAGTATTTT. V and J are TRBV4-3 and TRBJ2-3; the match to TRBD1 covers 11 bases. The CDR3 spans 16 residues. The V and J ends lost 4 bases and 5 bases, in that order; junction bases with no gene match: 8. Germline values: CDR1 LGHNA, CDR2 YSLEER.

V gene TRBV19 combines with J gene TRBJ2-2; the D gene is possibly TRBD2 (6 bases). The V end was cut by 7 bases, the J end by 4 bases, with 16 bases between. The CDR3 is made up of 15 amino acids. Per germline, CDR1 LNHDA and CDR2 SQIVND (reference sequence). The CDR3 DNA reads as TGTGCCAGTACGCCTCGAAAGGAGGGCACCGGGGAGCTGTTTTTT. Its translation is CASTPRKEGTGELFF.

The V call is TRBV5-4, the J call TRBJ2-2; 8 bases are shared with TRBD1. This CDR3 is 14 amino acids long. Germline V lookup: CDR1 SGHNT, CDR2 YYREEE (reference sequence). The ends lost 4 bases at V and 7 bases at J; junction bases unmatched: 6. The CDR3 DNA reads TGTGCCAGCAGCCAGTACAGGGGGGTCGGGGAGCTGTTTTTT. Translated, it gives CASSQYRGVGELFF.

This clone was seen once. This chain connects TRBV7-6 to TRBJ2-1; no clear D. Germline CDR1 reads SGHVS; CDR2 reads FNYEAQ. The length of the CDR3 is 14 residues. V lost 5 bases, J lost 5 bases, and 13 bases lay in between. The CDR3 region is CASSPGPGHNEQFF. The CDR3, as DNA: TGTGCCAGCAGCCCGGGCCCAGGACACAATGAGCAGTTCTTC. The variable domain in full, completed from reference TRBV7-6 and TRBJ2-1, reads GAGVSQSPRYKVTKRGQDVALRCDPISGHVSLYWYRQALGQGPEFLTYFNYEAQQDKSGLPNDRFSAERPEGSISTLTIQRTEQRDSAMYRCASSPGPGHNEQFFGPGTRLTVL.

The chain links TRBV6-5 to TRBJ1-1, with D possibly being TRBD1 (6 bases). V shed 3 bases and J shed 8 bases, with 10 bases lying between them. Germline CDR1 is MNHEY and CDR2 is SVGAGI. This CDR3 is 12 amino acids long. CDR3 protein: CASSYEGGEAFF. In DNA, the CDR3 is TGTGCCAGCAGTTATGAGGGGGGGGAAGCTTTCTTT.

The V call is TRBV6-5, the J call TRBJ1-1; D gene unclear. The CDR3 is 13 amino acids. V dropped 0 bases and J dropped 1 base, with 3 bases sitting between them. In germline, CDR1 is MNHEY, CDR2 SVGAGI. The chain's CDR3 is CASSYSENTEAFF. The CDR3 nucleotides are TGTGCCAGCAGTTACTCGGAGAACACTGAAGCTTTCTTT.

The chain links TRBV6-5 to TRBJ2-7; the D gene is possibly TRBD1 (7 bases). Between the trimmed V and J ends, which lost 7 bases and 4 bases, there was a span of 20 bases. The CDR3 extends over 15 amino acids. Germline-derived CDR1 and CDR2 are MNHEY and SVGAGI. The CDR3 nucleotides read TGTGCCAGCACCCAACGGAACAGGGGAGGATACGAGCAGTACTTC. It is translated as CASTQRNRGGYEQYF.

The J gene is TRBJ1-2, the V gene TRBV4-1; the D is unclear. V lost 1 base, J lost 1 base, and 19 bases lay in between. The CDR3 has 18 residues. Germline V gives CDR1 MGHRA, CDR2 YSYEKL. In DNA form, the CDR3 reads TGCGCCAGCAGCCAAGGATCAATACTAGCAGCTAATAACTATGGCTACACCTTC. Amino acids: CASSQGSILAANNYGYTF.

The chain carries TRBV18 and TRBJ2-5; weak D call: TRBD1 (5 bases). The DNA end lines up better with TRBJ2-7; the J call may be wrong. Per germline, CDR1 KGHSH and CDR2 LQKENI. This CDR3 contains 14 residues. CDR3 nucleotide sequence: TGTGCCAGCTCACCGCAGACAGAGAGCTACGAGCAGTACTTC. Its translation: CASSPQTESYEQYF.

This clone was detected only once. The chain links TRBV28 to TRBJ1-1, with TRBD1 matching 9 bases. From germline, CDR1 is MDHEN and CDR2 SYDVKM. The CDR3 has 14 residues. Unmatched junction bases numbered 7, after V lost 7 bases and J lost 4 bases. The CDR3: CASTGTGRTTEAFF. CDR3 nucleotide sequence: TGTGCCAGCACCGGGACAGGGAGGACCACTGAAGCTTTCTTT.

The chain recombines TRBV6-5 with TRBJ2-7, with TRBD1 identical over 7 bases. The germline V gene has CDR1 MNHEY and CDR2 SVGAGI. Trimming cost V 0 bases and J 2 bases; bases outside gene matches: 4. The CDR3 covers 15 residues. In DNA, the CDR3 is TGTGCCAGCAGTTACTCGGACAGGTTTCCCTACGAGCAGTACTTC. This sequence encodes CASSYSDRFPYEQYF.

The chain joins TRBV27 to TRBJ2-7; maybe TRBD2 (7 bases). The CDR3 sequence is 15 residues long. Germline CDR1 is MNHEY and CDR2 is SMNVEV (reference sequence). Between the trimmed V and J ends, which lost 6 bases and 5 bases, there was a span of 20 bases. For the CDR3, the DNA is TGTGCCAGCAGGATGGTGGGGGGGCCTTTCCACGAGCAGTACTTC. Translated: CASRMVGGPFHEQYF.

The chain carries TRBV27 and TRBJ1-1, with a weak D call TRBD1 (5 bases). CDR1 MNHEY and CDR2 SMNVEV come from the germline V gene (reference sequence). Trimming took off 5 bases at V and 0 bases at J, with 10 bases between the two ends. The CDR3 extends over 14 amino acids. CDR3 in amino acids: CASSPRVVNTEAFF. In DNA, the CDR3 is TGTGCCAGCAGTCCCAGGGTTGTGAACACTGAAGCTTTCTTT.

The rearrangement joins TRBV6-6 to TRBJ2-1; the match to TRBD2 covers 8 bases. Germline CDR1 is MNHNY and CDR2 is SVGAGI (reference sequence). Trimming cost V 1 base and J 7 bases; bases outside gene matches: 3. This CDR3 is 14 amino acids long. The chain's CDR3 is CASSYLGTSNEQFF. The CDR3 nucleotides read TGTGCCAGCAGTTACTTGGGGACTAGTAATGAGCAGTTCTTC.

The V call is TRBV5-1, the J call TRBJ1-2, with D possibly matching TRBD1 (6 bases). Germline V gene lookup returns CDR1 SGHRS and CDR2 YFSETQ. The length of the CDR3 is 15 residues. Trimming removed 4 bases from V and 4 bases from J, with 17 bases in between. CDR3 in amino acids: CASSPKKGVGYGYTF. CDR3 bases: TGCGCCAGCAGCCCAAAGAAGGGGGTTGGCTATGGCTACACCTTC.

The chain has TRBV9 and TRBJ2-1, with D perhaps TRBD1 or TRBD2 (5 bases each). This CDR3 is built from 15 residues. With 1 base removed from V and 2 bases from J, the gap between germline ends came to 10 bases. In germline, CDR1 is SGDLS, CDR2 YYNGEE. CDR3 sequence reads: CASSVLMGAYNEQFF. The CDR3 coding sequence is TGTGCCAGCAGCGTATTGATGGGGGCCTACAATGAGCAGTTCTTC.

This chain uses TRBV4-2 with TRBJ2-3, with 14 nucleotides matching TRBD2. Looked up from germline, CDR1 is LGHNA and CDR2 is YNFKEQ. Germline trimming cut 1 base from V and 6 bases from J; bases unmatched to any gene: 3. The CDR3 extends over 16 amino acids. This CDR3 reads CASSQGLAGGQDTQYF. The CDR3 bases are TGTGCCAGCAGCCAAGGACTAGCGGGGGGGCAGGATACGCAGTATTTT.

This chain links TRBV4-1 with TRBJ2-2; D ambiguous. Germline CDR1 MGHRA, CDR2 YSYEKL. The CDR3 covers 14 residues. The germline V and J ends were trimmed by 0 bases and 9 bases, with 11 bases remaining between them. CDR3 bases: TGCGCCAGCAGCCAAGAGTCCCCCCGAAGGGAGCTGTTTTTT. Its protein is CASSQESPRRELFF.

The CDR3 DNA follows: TGTGCTAGTGGTTCGACAGGGAAGGAGAGCACCGGGGAGCTGTTTTTT. Amino acids: CASGSTGKESTGELFF. This chain joins TRBV12-5 and TRBJ2-2, with TRBD1 identical over 7 bases. Germline lookup yields CDR1 LGHNT and CDR2 FRNRAP. The CDR3 is made up of 16 amino acids. V was clipped by 4 bases and J by 4 bases; unmatched bases: 9.